The 27 T cell receptor beta chains reported below all come from one sample, sequenced in a study of cytomegalovirus exposure and HLA in healthy donors. Profiled with immunoSEQ multiplex PCR; TCRdb holds only in-frame clones, not every one. The sample holds some 78,000 clones, 96% seen once. Sequencing input: PBMCs. These TCRs come from a man younger than 35 in good health and CMV-seropositive.

This rearrangement joins TRBV7-2 to TRBJ2-3; TRBD2 might be the D (6 bases). This CDR3 region has 15 residues. Germline CDR1 reads SGHTA; CDR2 reads FQGNSA. The V gene lost 0 bases and the J gene lost 7 bases, with 14 bases spanning the gap. The CDR3 DNA is TGTGCCAGCAGCTTAGCGGGGACTCGGAGTAATACGCAGTATTTT. Encoded protein: CASSLAGTRSNTQYF.

This clone is a singleton in its sample. This chain joins TRBV10-3 and TRBJ2-3, with 7 positions matching TRBD1. The CDR3 covers 18 residues. Germline trimming cut 7 bases from V and 0 bases from J; bases unmatched to any gene: 16. Germline V gives CDR1 ENHRY, CDR2 SYGVKD. CDR3 nucleotides: TGTGCCATCACTGGAGCCCCCGGGACAGACCCTAGCACAGATACGCAGTATTTT. Amino acids: CAITGAPGTDPSTDTQYF.

V gene TRBV5-1 combines with J gene TRBJ1-4, with TRBD1 as a possible D gene (5 bases). This CDR3 has 16 amino acids. Germline loops: CDR1 SGHRS, CDR2 YFSETQ. V lost 0 bases, J lost 0 bases, and 9 bases lay in between. The CDR3 DNA follows: TGCGCCAGCAGCTTGGGGCAGGGCGCAACTAATGAAAAACTGTTTTTT. Its protein is CASSLGQGATNEKLFF.

The chain recombines TRBV5-4 with TRBJ2-2; D unresolved. The ends were cut back, 3 bases at V and 1 base at J, with 13 bases in the middle. The CDR3 loop spans 16 amino acids. Germline V gene lookup returns CDR1 SGHNT and CDR2 YYREEE (reference sequence). In DNA form, the CDR3 reads TGTGCCAGCAGCTCTAATTCTCTAGAGAACACCGGGGAGCTGTTTTTT. This translates into CASSSNSLENTGELFF.

The J gene is TRBJ1-6, the V gene TRBV6-6, with D uncertain. The CDR3 sequence is 13 residues long. Deletions cut 0 bases from V and 9 bases from J, with 6 bases between. Germline loops: CDR1 MNHNY, CDR2 SVGAGI (reference sequence). CDR3 DNA: TGTGCCAGCAGTTACTCCCTCGTTTCACCCCTCCACTTT. Amino acids: CASSYSLVSPLHF.

The V gene is TRBV7-2, the J gene TRBJ2-1; TRBD2 agrees at 8 bases. Per germline, CDR1 SGHTA and CDR2 FQGNSA. Trimming took 5 bases from V and 3 from J; bases not matched to a gene: 9. The CDR3 consists of 16 residues. The CDR3 loop is CASSLEGGGNYNEQFF. The CDR3 DNA is TGTGCCAGCAGCCTTGAAGGCGGGGGGAACTACAATGAGCAGTTCTTC. Combining the CDR3 with reference TRBV7-2 and TRBJ2-1 gives the whole variable domain GAGVSQSPSNKVTEKGKDVELRCDPISGHTALYWYRQSLGQGLEFLIYFQGNSAPDKSGLPSDRFSAERTGGSVSTLTIQRTQQEDSAVYLCASSLEGGGNYNEQFFGPGTRLTVL.

The chain uses TRBV12-1 and TRBJ2-2; TRBD2 is the table's D call and was not checked against the DNA. TRBV12-1 is a known pseudogene. The CDR3 has 19 residues. CDR3 sequence: CASSSCKGTSGRCTGELFF. The CDR3 coding sequence is TGTGCCAGCAGCTCTTGCAAAGGGACTAGCGGGAGGTGCACCGGGGAGCTGTTTTTT.

The DNA for the CDR3 is TGTGCCAGCTCGAGACAGGGCGTCTCAGCTTTCTTT. Its protein is CASSRQGVSAFF. The gene calls are TRBV11-2 and TRBJ1-1; 7 nucleotides align to TRBD1. This CDR3 comprises 12 residues. Germline V CDR1 and CDR2: SGHAT, FQNNGV. V was pared by 8 bases and J by 10 bases, with 10 bases of the junction left unmatched.

In this sample, this clone turned up a few times. The chain uses TRBV30 and TRBJ2-3; 8 bases match TRBD2. This CDR3 region has 14 residues. V shed 8 bases and J 1 base; nucleotides not matched to a gene: 8. Germline-derived CDR1 and CDR2 are GTSNPN and SVGIG (reference sequence). The CDR3 sequence: CAGLATPGTDTQYF. The CDR3, as DNA: TGTGCCGGACTAGCTACACCCGGCACAGATACGCAGTATTTT.

The CDR3 sequence: CASSQFTGTGVTGELFF. The CDR3 bases are TGCGCCAGCAGCCAGTTTACCGGGACAGGGGTCACCGGGGAGCTGTTTTTT. The chain couples TRBV4-1 to TRBJ2-2; 10 nucleotides match TRBD1. The CDR3 runs to 17 residues. CDR1 and CDR2 (germline): MGHRA, YSYEKL. Trimming took 3 bases from V and 4 from J; bases not matched to a gene: 8.

The chain employs TRBV28 and TRBJ2-7; TRBD2 might be the D (5 bases). The CDR3 runs to 15 residues. Trimming pared 5 bases from V and 0 bases from J, leaving 14 bases between. The V gene's germline CDR1 is MDHEN and CDR2 SYDVKM. The DNA of the CDR3 is TGTGCCAGCAGTAGGACTTCGATCGGCTCCTACGAGCAGTACTTC. This sequence encodes CASSRTSIGSYEQYF.

J is TRBJ2-2 and V is TRBV27, with a weak D call TRBD2 (5 bases). The CDR3 covers 13 residues. V lost 10 bases, J lost 6 bases, and 15 bases lay in between. CDR1 is MNHEY and CDR2 is SMNVEV in the germline V gene (reference sequence). The CDR3, as DNA: TGTGCCACAGGACTGGCTGGGGCCGGGGAGCTGTTTTTT. It encodes CATGLAGAGELFF.

V is TRBV5-6 and J is TRBJ2-7; D not resolved. V was clipped by 2 bases and J by 0 bases, with 9 bases between them. The CDR3 consists of 14 residues. CDR1 SGHDT and CDR2 YYEEEE come from the germline V gene. The CDR3 is CASSLFAGSYEQYF. The CDR3, as DNA: TGTGCCAGCAGCTTATTCGCAGGCTCCTACGAGCAGTACTTC.

The rearrangement uses TRBV5-1 and TRBJ2-7; D may be TRBD1 (6 bases). The CDR3 consists of 13 residues. V shed 4 bases and J shed 1 base, with 9 bases lying between them. Germline V lookup: CDR1 SGHRS, CDR2 YFSETQ. CDR3 amino acids: CASSPGQSYEQYF. CDR3 nucleotide sequence: TGCGCCAGCAGCCCAGGACAGTCCTACGAGCAGTACTTC.

The gene calls are TRBV7-9 and TRBJ2-3, with 7 bases that match TRBD1. J lost 2 bases, V lost 0 bases, and 5 bases had no gene match. CDR3 size: 16 residues. Germline V lookup: CDR1 SEHNR, CDR2 FQNEAQ (reference sequence). The CDR3 sequence: CASSLARDSITDTQYF. The CDR3 DNA is TGTGCCAGCAGCTTAGCCCGGGACAGCATCACAGATACGCAGTATTTT.

The chain employs TRBV2 and TRBJ2-7; possible D gene TRBD2, 6 bases. The CDR3 totals 11 residues. Trimming pared 8 bases from V and 5 bases from J, leaving 10 bases between. CDR1 and CDR2 from the germline V gene are SNHLY and FYNNEI. The CDR3 bases are TGTGCCAGCTTCGGGGGACACGAGCAGTACTTC. Translation: CASFGGHEQYF. The complete variable domain, with remaining parts taken from reference TRBV2 and TRBJ2-7, reads EPEVTQTPSHQVTQMGQEVILRCVPISNHLYFYWYRQILGQKVEFLVSFYNNEISEKSEIFDDQFSVERPDGSNFTLKIRSTKLEDSAMYFCASFGGHEQYFGPGTRLTVT.

This chain joins TRBV5-4 and TRBJ2-1, with D possibly being TRBD2 (6 bases). The CDR3 totals 16 residues. The V end lost 2 bases, the J end lost 2 bases, and 14 bases lay between the germline ends. Germline V gives CDR1 SGHNT, CDR2 YYREEE (reference sequence). CDR3 nucleotide sequence: TGTGCCAGCAGCTTTGGGGGTAGCGGCCCCTACAATGAGCAGTTCTTC. Amino acids: CASSFGGSGPYNEQFF.

V and J are TRBV7-9 and TRBJ1-5; D not resolved. This CDR3 has 14 residues. The V gene's germline CDR1 is SEHNR and CDR2 FQNEAQ (reference sequence). Trimming stripped 2 bases from V and 6 bases from J, with 11 bases between. CDR3 loop: CASSLNGEVQPQHF. As DNA, the CDR3 is TGTGCCAGCAGCTTAAACGGGGAGGTTCAGCCCCAGCATTTT. Filled out from reference TRBV7-9 and TRBJ1-5, the complete variable domain reads DTGVSQNPRHKITKRGQNVTFRCDPISEHNRLYWYRQTLGQGPEFLTYFQNEAQLEKSRLLSDRFSAERPKGSFSTLEIQRTEQGDSAMYLCASSLNGEVQPQHFGDGTRLSIL.

V and J are TRBV21-1 and TRBJ2-1; TRBD2, the table's D call, was not compared with the DNA. TRBV21-1 constitutes a pseudogene. The CDR3 is made up of 18 amino acids. The CDR3 DNA sequence: TGTGCCAGCAGCAAAAGGGGGGCGGGAGGGCCGTCTTACAATGAGCAGTTCTTC. It codes for CASSKRGAGGPSYNEQFF.

The chain carries TRBV5-5 and TRBJ2-3; TRBD1 agrees at 7 bases. The CDR3 has 15 amino acids. The junction had 9 bases not matched to a gene; V was cut back by 5 bases and J by 3 bases. The germline CDR1 and CDR2 sequences are SGHKS and YYEKEE (reference sequence). CDR3: CASRKRQGVTDTQYF. The CDR3 DNA reads as TGTGCCAGCAGAAAACGACAGGGTGTGACAGATACGCAGTATTTT.

The chain links TRBV5-4 to TRBJ1-1; TRBD1 is a possible D gene (5 bases). The germline gives CDR1 SGHNT, CDR2 YYREEE (reference sequence). The CDR3 is 13 residues long. The ends were cut back, 2 bases at V and 5 bases at J, with 10 bases in the middle. The CDR3 DNA reads TGTGCCAGCAGCTTCAGGGTTGGGACTGAAGCTTTCTTT. Its translation is CASSFRVGTEAFF. Full variable domain (missing parts from reference TRBV5-4 and TRBJ1-1): ETGVTQSPTHLIKTRGQQVTLRCSSQSGHNTVSWYQQALGQGPQFIFQYYREEENGRGNFPPRFSGLQFPNYSSELNVNALELDDSALYLCASSFRVGTEAFFGQGTRLTVV.

This clone was seen only a few times. The J gene is TRBJ2-7, the V gene TRBV5-1; 11 bases agree with TRBD1. Trimming cost V 1 base and J 2 bases; bases outside gene matches: 2. Germline V gene lookup returns CDR1 SGHRS and CDR2 YFSETQ. This CDR3 spans 15 amino acids. The CDR3 loop is CASSLWGQGAYEQYF. CDR3 DNA sequence: TGCGCCAGCAGCTTGTGGGGACAGGGGGCCTACGAGCAGTACTTC. Combining the CDR3 with reference TRBV5-1 and TRBJ2-7 gives the whole variable domain KAGVTQTPRYLIKTRGQQVTLSCSPISGHRSVSWYQQTPGQGLQFLFEYFSETQRNKGNFPGRFSGRQFSNSRSEMNVSTLELGDSALYLCASSLWGQGAYEQYFGPGTRLTVT.

The chain links TRBV10-2 to TRBJ2-7, with D possibly TRBD1 on 6 matching bases. The CDR3 contains 20 residues. Germline values: CDR1 WSHSY, CDR2 SAAADI. Trimming removed 3 bases at V and 2 bases at J, with 29 bases between. This chain's CDR3 is CASSEPSLGTTGIPTYEQYF. Written as DNA, the CDR3 is TGCGCCAGCAGTGAACCGAGTTTAGGGACAACAGGGATACCGACCTACGAGCAGTACTTC.

This CDR3 reads CASSSPKTGSGDTQYF. The CDR3 DNA reads as TGTGCCAGCAGCTCCCCTAAGACAGGCTCCGGAGATACGCAGTATTTT. The chain recombines TRBV13 with TRBJ2-3; the D gene is possibly TRBD1 (6 bases). V dropped 4 bases and J dropped 5 bases, with 19 bases sitting between them. Germline loops: CDR1 PRHDT, CDR2 FYEKMQ (reference sequence). The CDR3 runs 16 residues.

The chain carries TRBV5-4 and TRBJ2-3, with 8 positions matching TRBD2. Germline V gives CDR1 SGHNT, CDR2 YYREEE (reference sequence). Trimming removed 3 bases from V and 0 bases from J; junction bases left unmatched: 6. The length of the CDR3 is 16 residues. The CDR3 sequence: CASSSGGGISTDTQYF. In nucleotides, the CDR3 is TGTGCCAGCAGCTCGGGCGGGGGGATCAGCACAGATACGCAGTATTTT.

The chain uses TRBV5-4 and TRBJ1-1; 7 bases agree with TRBD1. J was trimmed by 1 base and V by 4 bases; bases with no gene match: 4. The CDR3 runs to 14 residues. CDR1 is SGHNT, CDR2 YYREEE, per germline (reference sequence). CDR3 sequence (DNA): TGTGCCAGCAGCCAGGGACAGCCGAACACTGAAGCTTTCTTT. Protein product: CASSQGQPNTEAFF.

This clone was detected once. The chain links TRBV9 to TRBJ2-5; TRBD1 matches at 7 bases. CDR3 size: 16 residues. The V gene's germline CDR1 is SGDLS and CDR2 YYNGEE. V lost 4 bases and J lost 2; bases outside the gene matches: 11. CDR3 residues: CASSPSRGHLQETQYF. The DNA of the CDR3 is TGTGCCAGCAGCCCAAGTAGGGGGCACCTACAAGAGACCCAGTACTTC. Based on the CDR3 plus reference TRBV9 and TRBJ2-5, the full variable domain is DSGVTQTPKHLITATGQRVTLRCSPRSGDLSVYWYQQSLDQGLQFLIQYYNGEERAKGNILERFSAQQFPDLHSELNLSSLELGDSALYFCASSPSRGHLQETQYFGPGTRLLVL.